Given below is one T cell receptor beta chain in context. Its antigen is unidentified. These data come from a study of OX40 agonist ivuxolimab in advanced cancers. Study outcomes and limitations: The study found that CD8+ T cells averaged more expanded clones than CD4+.

Produced via immunoSEQ multiplex PCR; TCRdb's table is partial and in-frame only. The sample holds 35,000 or so clones; approximately 80% are singletons and the top ten take roughly 20%. Per the germline V gene, CDR1 is SGDLS and CDR2 is YYNGEE. The CDR3 has 14 residues. V dropped 0 bases and J dropped 0 bases, with 7 bases sitting between them. At baseline, cycle 4 day 1, and cycle 7 day 1, blood was sampled. The chain has TRBV9 and TRBJ2-7; D not certain. Material: CD4+ or CD8+ T cells sorted from blood, obtained in a trial of the OX40 agonist ivuxolimab. The source of this sequence is an adult with an advanced solid tumor such as melanoma, head and neck, liver or kidney cancer. The CDR3 sequence: CASSVDPSSYEQYF. CDR3 sequence (DNA): TGTGCCAGCAGCGTAGACCCTAGCTCCTACGAGCAGTACTTC. Using reference TRBV9 and TRBJ2-7 for the parts outside the CDR3, the full variable domain is DSGVTQTPKHLITATGQRVTLRCSPRSGDLSVYWYQQSLDQGLQFLIQYYNGEERAKGNILERFSAQQFPDLHSELNLSSLELGDSALYFCASSVDPSSYEQYFGPGTRLTVT.